The T cell receptor beta chain described here comes from a study of blood T cell repertoires in COVID-19. Study-wide background: In each case, the material was cDNA or gDNA derived from T cells, B-cell-depleted T cells, or PBMCs.

TCRdb's copy holds only in-frame clones and misses some; the assay was immunoSEQ multiplex PCR. This table holds under 200,000 clones, around 87% found once. The specimen was peripheral blood. The receptor was isolated from a man aged 40-49 years with active or convalescent COVID-19.

CDR3 DNA sequence: TGTGCCAGCAGCCCGCGAGGGACAGCCTACAATGAGCAGTTCTTC. It is translated as CASSPRGTAYNEQFF. The rearrangement joins TRBV7-2 to TRBJ2-1; 7 bases fit TRBD1. The V gene's germline CDR1 is SGHTA and CDR2 FQGNSA. CDR3 length: 15 residues. V lost 5 bases and J lost 2; bases outside the gene matches: 6.